Here is one T cell receptor (beta chain) with its context. The antigen it recognizes is unknown. No quality values exist for individual bases; no much larger clone is one base distant. These data originate in a study of cytomegalovirus exposure and HLA in healthy donors (dated by TCRdb to 2015 to 2018). About the investigation overall: In an earlier analysis of 587 of the donors, approximately 260 Gb of sequence data and 95 million to 130 million unique TCR beta sequences from approximately 180 million T cells were reported. About 310 gigabases of sequencing data and some 85 million unique TCR sequences were included in an early release covering about 700 HLA-typed donors. Genome-wide SNP genotypes for about three fifths of the 666 donors were used in a later genetic analysis, which treated that subset as a discovery cohort. On average, roughly 200,000 unique TCR beta nucleotide sequences were sequenced per donor among 398 genotyped donors of the cohort, with around 19% of those sequences being non-productive. High-throughput TCR immunosequencing, statistical association of individual TCRs with disease status, and machine learning were combined to predict cytomegalovirus infection status. Among the roughly 400 genotyped donors, approximately 77% belonged to the genetic ancestry cluster associated with self-reported Caucasian donors. Every discovery cohort repertoire had been produced on one sequencing platform. A handful of DR-DQ haplotypes were handled as single units for association and clustering because linkage in the cohort was strong. Class I and class II HLA loci were covered by the typing at four-digit resolution. In an earlier analysis of about 590 of the donors, high-throughput TCR beta sequencing was used to judge whether each TCR beta V gene segment behaved as functional or pseudogenic. Along with the approximately 700-subject first cohort, a separate validation cohort of around 110 different subjects was used. A later analysis re-analyzed previously published TCR beta repertoires from 550 to 700 donors and added high-resolution HLA genotyping to study TCR occurrence patterns. Donor age, sex, ethnicity and CMV serostatus were collected together with the repertoire data. The number of donors typed differed by locus, with about 620-630 for A, B, C, DRB1 and DQB1, 522 for DQA1, 600 to 610 for DPA1, and about 450 for DPB1. The T cell repertoires of under 750 subjects were profiled by immunosequencing and related to cytomegalovirus serostatus. The study aimed to test whether cataloging public T cell receptors could reveal signatures of past pathogen exposure. The later analysis used no new phenotypic data to find candidate immune exposures, relying instead on TCR beta sequences and their occurrence across donors.

In total, 600 or so healthy bone marrow donors made up the cohort. At the time of sampling, every cohort member was nominally healthy, though immune exposures that went unrecorded were likely present. The donor was CMV seronegative and belonged to the group of more than 300 seronegative cohort members. A peripheral blood sample was provided by each donor, and peripheral blood mononuclear cells were used for TCR beta sequencing. The Qiagen DNeasy Blood Extraction Kit was used to extract genomic DNA from the blood cell samples. Broader findings and caveats from the paper: A further reported finding was that TCR beta sequences accurately predicted the HLA-A and HLA-B alleles for most subjects in the first cohort. Across donors, most TCR sequences were observed very rarely, whereas some public TCRs were present in many individuals. The cohort was sequenced for TCR beta chains only, and without alpha or paired-chain data the features that could be detected were limited. A later analysis found that TCR association rates varied across HLA loci, with DRB1 alleles showing the most associated TCRs and HLA-C alleles the fewest. Assigning TCR associations to individual alleles was difficult when HLA alleles, especially DR and DQ, strongly co-occurred. The earlier analysis of about 600 of the donors excluded over 15 rarely observed V segments, including chromosome 9 orphons, because counts were too low. The study gave a list of about 150 TCR beta chains associated with cytomegalovirus. Roughly uniform sequencing depth across donors was assumed in presence/absence analyses, although this assumption may not hold. HLA typing was unavailable for some donors at each locus, so association tests used only the typed subset. A later analysis associated some 17,000 TCR beta sequences with specific HLA alleles at a false discovery rate of 0.05. Most CMV-associated TCR beta chains appeared to be HLA-restricted in a later analysis, and the HLA associations seemed to be driven largely by CMV exposure. In a later analysis, HLA-associated TCR beta chains were found to be more clonally expanded and to have lower generation probabilities than equally common non-associated chains. An earlier analysis of around 500 of the donors showed that most TCR beta V segments appeared in productive rearrangements either about 87% or about 30% of the time, which broadly matched IMGT annotations. In a later genetic analysis, a missense DCLRE1C variant was associated with V-gene and J-gene trimming of TCR beta chains, and the association was replicated in an independent cohort. Immune exposure information for the cohort was limited to CMV serostatus. The authors suggested that the approach could potentially be generalized to other disease states and immunological phenotypes. In vitro tests confirmed that a few of the cytomegalovirus-associated TCR beta chains recognize cytomegalovirus antigens. Correlated functional status among segregating V segments might reflect linkage disequilibrium, but an unknown experimental factor could not be ruled out. The sequencing pipeline was judged likely to have produced a cluster of highly shared sequence variants as a technical artifact. Compared with the roughly 670-donor mean, donors in an Asian-associated ancestry cluster had fewer N-insertions in productive TCRs, according to a later genetic analysis. The classifier was reported to diagnose cytomegalovirus status with high specificity and sensitivity in both the original and validation cohorts. Because the 87-base-pair reads could not distinguish some IMGT-functional V segments, including TRBV6-2 and TRBV6-3, those segments were excluded. A later analysis reported that several top co-occurrence clusters appeared linked to parvovirus B19, influenza, CMV and Epstein-Barr virus.

The CDR3 has 16 amino acids, counting the end cysteine and phenylalanine. Only the CDR3 portion is preserved as DNA: 48 bases, with reading frame beginning at the first base. The CDR1 and CDR2 encoded by the germline V gene are MDHEN and SYDVKM. V is cut back by 6 bases and J by 0 bases, with 8 bases in the junction unmatched. Library construction relied on the immunoSEQ multiplex PCR assay. For the multiplex PCR, a mixture combining 60 forward primers for TCR Vbeta segments and 13 reverse primers for TCR Jbeta segments was used. A multiplex PCR assay on genomic DNA amplified the CDR3 region of rearranged TCR beta genes. The amplified TCR beta libraries were sequenced on the Illumina HiSeq System as 87-base-pair reads. In the original analysis: A later analysis tallied roughly 80 million unique TCR beta chains across the 640 or so repertoires, and about 12 million of those chains were shared by two or more donors. Raw reads were error-corrected and collapsed into unique sequences by a nearest-neighbor algorithm in which closely related sequences were merged to remove PCR and sequencing errors. Alignment of CDR3 sequences to IMGT reference sequences was used to assign V, D and J gene segments. Each retained sequence needed at least a six-nucleotide match to both a V gene segment and a J gene segment. A rearrangement was called productive if the CDR3 had no stop codons and remained in frame with V and J, and every other rearrangement was called non-productive. Following IMGT convention, CDR3 was defined as the stretch from the second conserved V-encoded cysteine to the conserved J-encoded phenylalanine. Sequences without an unambiguous match to a single V gene segment were excluded from the earlier analysis of approximately 600 of the donors. In an earlier analysis of around 600 of the donors, V segments were called functional above 56.7% productive rearrangements and were called segregating when the between-donor standard deviation exceeded 5%. To diagnose cytomegalovirus status from the catalog of TCR beta chain sequences, a statistical classification framework was built. In a later analysis, TCR nucleotide sequences were compared against IMGT/GENE-DB human TR gene sequences so that V and J genes could be assigned. The TCRdist pipeline was used in a later analysis to assign CDR3 sequences and most-parsimonious VDJ recombination scenarios. A later analysis defined each TCR beta chain by its CDR3 amino acid sequence plus V-gene family, and excluded reads lacking a unique V-gene family. To address suspected cross-contamination and a sequencing artifact, a later analysis removed over 500 highly shared, low-generation-probability nucleotide sequences. In a later analysis, a clonal expansion index for each public chain was calculated from normalized within-repertoire ranks of inferred template counts. Generation probabilities in a later analysis came from a VDJ recombination model fitted to out-of-frame rearrangements, and those results were checked against IGoR. Hypergeometric tests were used in a later analysis to score TCR-TCR, TCR-HLA and TCR-CMV co-occurrence, with a repertoire-size bias correction applied to the TCR pairs. A later analysis estimated false discovery rates by permuting HLA or CMV assignments 20 times. In a later analysis, co-occurring TCRs were grouped using DBSCAN, with TCRdist sequence similarity added in when clustering inside HLA-allele-positive subsets. Repertoires with fewer than 30,000 or more than 120,000 public chains were left out of co-occurrence clustering, as were a handful of repertoires with anomalous nucleotide sharing. Not all clones reach the TCRdb copy of this immuneACCESS table, which keeps in-frame sequences only. Checked studies attribute under half of the gap to unresolved V genes and leave the rest unexplained. From that table come the V and J calls and clone size; the DNA was used to work out D and trimming. In all, the sample holds 200,000 to 250,000 clones, and roughly three quarters of those were seen once. The ten biggest clones cover approximately 1.5% of the sample.

The V and J genes are TRBV28 and TRBJ1-5; the central 7 bases match TRBD1. Material for sequencing was PBMCs. The TCR was taken from a man aged 45-60 years in good health and CMV-seronegative. The nucleotides read TGTGCCAGCAGCCAGGGGACAGCGGATAGCAATCAGCCCCAGCATTTT. This encodes CASSQGTADSNQPQHF.